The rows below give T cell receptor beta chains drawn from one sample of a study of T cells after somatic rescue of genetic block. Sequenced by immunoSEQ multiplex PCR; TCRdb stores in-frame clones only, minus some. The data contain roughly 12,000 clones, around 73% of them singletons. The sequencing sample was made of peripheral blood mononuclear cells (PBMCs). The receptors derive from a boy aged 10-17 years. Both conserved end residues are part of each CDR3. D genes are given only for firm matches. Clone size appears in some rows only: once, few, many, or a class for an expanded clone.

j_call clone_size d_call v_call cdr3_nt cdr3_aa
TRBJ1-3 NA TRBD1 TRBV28 TGTGCCAGCAGTCCGGGACAGGATCTTGCGTTACTTTCTGCTGGAAACACCATATATTTT CASSPGQDLALLSAGNTIYF
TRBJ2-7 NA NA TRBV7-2 TGTGCCAGCAGCCTAGACTACGAGCAGTACTTC CASSLDYEQYF
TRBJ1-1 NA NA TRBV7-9 TGTGCCAGCAGCTTAGTCGGTGGCGAAGCTTTCTTT CASSLVGGEAFF
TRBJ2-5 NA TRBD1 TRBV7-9 TGTGCCAGCAGCATAACCCGGGACAGGGAAGAGACCCAGTACTTC CASSITRDREETQYF
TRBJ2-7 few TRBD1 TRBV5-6 TGTGCCAGCAGTATCAGGGGGTTTCACTACGAGCAGTACTTC CASSIRGFHYEQYF
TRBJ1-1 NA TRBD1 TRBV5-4 TGTGCCAGCAGCCAGGGGGGGGCCATGAACACTGAAGCTTTCTTT CASSQGGAMNTEAFF
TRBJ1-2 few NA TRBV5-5 TGTGCCAGCAGCACCGGGACAAGGCCGGGGTATGGCTACACCTTC CASSTGTRPGYGYTF
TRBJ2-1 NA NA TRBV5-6 TGTGCCAGCAGCTTGGCCGGTTTTGGGGGGAATGAGCAGTTCTTC CASSLAGFGGNEQFF
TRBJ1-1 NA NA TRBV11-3 TGTGCCGGCATGATTTCAGCAACCATGAACACTGAAGCTTTCTTT CAGMISATMNTEAFF
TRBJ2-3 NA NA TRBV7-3 TGTGCCAGCAGCTTGGGGGTGGGAGCGGAGATCACAGATACGCAGTATTTT CASSLGVGAEITDTQYF
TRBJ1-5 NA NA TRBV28 TGTGCCAGCAGTCCCCCCGGGGCAGGGCTAAGTCAGCCCCAGCATTTT CASSPPGAGLSQPQHF
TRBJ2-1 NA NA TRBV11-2 TGTGCCAGCAGCTTAGGACCTGAAAACAATGAGCAGTTCTTC CASSLGPENNEQFF
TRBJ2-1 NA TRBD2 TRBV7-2 TGTGCCAGCAGCTTATGGACTAGCGGGATGGAGCAGTTCTTC CASSLWTSGMEQFF
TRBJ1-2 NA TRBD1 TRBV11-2 TGTGCCAGCAGCTTAAAACAGGGGGAGGGCTACACCTTC CASSLKQGEGYTF
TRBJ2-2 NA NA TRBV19 TGTGCCAGTAGTACGGCAGGGGTATCCGGGGAGCTGTTTTTT CASSTAGVSGELFF
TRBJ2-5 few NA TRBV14 TGTGCCAGCAGTCAGTTAACGAGGAGGACCCAGTACTTC CASSQLTRRTQYF
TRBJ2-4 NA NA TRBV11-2 TGTGCCAGCAGCCCCGTCCGTCTAGCCAAAAACATTCAGTACTTC CASSPVRLAKNIQYF
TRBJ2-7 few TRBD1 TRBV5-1 TGCGCCAGCAGCTTGGGGTCGGGACAGGGGGCCTACGAGCAGTACTTC CASSLGSGQGAYEQYF
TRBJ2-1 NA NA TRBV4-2 TGTGCCAGCAGCCAAGTTTCTTTAGCACATACCGCCTACAATGAGCAGTTCTTC CASSQVSLAHTAYNEQFF
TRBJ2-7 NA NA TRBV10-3 TGTGCCCGGTGGCGGGACGGCTCCTACGAGCAGTACTTC CARWRDGSYEQYF
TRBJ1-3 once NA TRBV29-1 TGCAGTGCCACAAAGGGACCGGGACAACTGAGCTCTGGAAACACCATATATTTT CSATKGPGQLSSGNTIYF
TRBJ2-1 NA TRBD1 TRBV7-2 TGTGCCAGCAGCAAAAGACAGGGCGGTGAGCAGTTCTTC CASSKRQGGEQFF
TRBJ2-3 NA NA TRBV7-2 TGTGCCAGCAGCACCGCGGGAACAGATACGCAGTATTTT CASSTAGTDTQYF
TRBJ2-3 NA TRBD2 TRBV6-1 TGTGCCAGCAGTGAGCGGGACTACTCCACAGATACGCAGTATTTT CASSERDYSTDTQYF
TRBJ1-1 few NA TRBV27 TGTGCCAGCAGTTTATCGGACAACACGGCTGAAGCTTTCTTT CASSLSDNTAEAFF
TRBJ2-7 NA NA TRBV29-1 TGCAGCGTTGAAAGGCTAGGTGAGGGGGGCGTTAGGCACGAGCAGTACTTC CSVERLGEGGVRHEQYF
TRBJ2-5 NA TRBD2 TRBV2 TGTGCCAGCTTCCCTCTAGCGGGGGTGGAGACCCAGTACTTC CASFPLAGVETQYF
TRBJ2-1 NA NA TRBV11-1 TGTGCCAGCAGCTTAGAAGGGGCAGGGACATACAATGAGCAGTTCTTC CASSLEGAGTYNEQFF
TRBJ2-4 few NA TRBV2 TGTGCCAGCAGAATCCCAGGGAGTAGGGTCATTCAGTACTTC CASRIPGSRVIQYF
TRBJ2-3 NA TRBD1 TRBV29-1 TGCAGCGTTGAAGAGTCTTGGACAGGGTCTTCAGATACGCAGTATTTT CSVEESWTGSSDTQYF
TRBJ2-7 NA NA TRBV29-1 TGCAGCGTTGTGACCCGACAGGGACTGGGCGAGCAGTACTTC CSVVTRQGLGEQYF
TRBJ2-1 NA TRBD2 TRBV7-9 TGTGCCAGCAGCTTAAGGGGACCGGGACTAGCGGGGTTTTATGAGCAGTTCTTC CASSLRGPGLAGFYEQFF
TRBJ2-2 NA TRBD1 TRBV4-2 TGTGCCAGCAGCCAAGTGACAGGGGGCGGGCGCGCCGGGGAGCTGTTTTTT CASSQVTGGGRAGELFF
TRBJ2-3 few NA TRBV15 TGTGCCACCAGCAGACAGGGGATAGGCACAGATACGCAGTATTTT CATSRQGIGTDTQYF
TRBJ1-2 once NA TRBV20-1 TGCAGCGTCATAGGCTACACCTTC CSVIGYTF
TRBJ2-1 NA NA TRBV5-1 TGCGCCAGCAACCGGGGGAGCAATGAGCAGTTCTTC CASNRGSNEQFF
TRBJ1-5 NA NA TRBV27 TGTGCCAGCAGTTTCCTCCCTCGGGCCTATAGCAATCAGCCCCAGCATTTT CASSFLPRAYSNQPQHF
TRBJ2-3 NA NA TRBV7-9 TGTGCCAGCAGCTTAGATCTGTCCACAGATACGCAGTATTTT CASSLDLSTDTQYF